This T cell receptor beta chain stems from a study of blood T cell repertoires in COVID-19. Study as a whole: Italy, Spain and the United States were the sources of the convalescent and acute COVID-19 samples. Nucleic acid was either cDNA or gDNA, and it came from T cells, B-cell-depleted T cells, or PBMCs.

The CDR3 covers 15 residues. From germline, CDR1 is SGHVS and CDR2 FNYEAQ. The V end was cut by 0 bases, the J end by 9 bases, with 15 bases between. Authors' processing steps: Reference gene primer amplification yielded estimated nucleated cell counts. This table comes from immunoSEQ multiplex PCR, and its TCRdb copy is limited to in-frame clones, with some not included. That table furnishes V, J and clone size, whereas the DNA furnished D and trimming. This table has fewer than 150,000 clones, around 81% appearing once. The table lists this clone with a few counts. This chain joins TRBV7-6 and TRBJ2-1, with D tentatively TRBD2 (6 bases). The source of this sequence is a human donor in a cohort sampled during active COVID-19. Input material: peripheral blood. The CDR3 nucleotides read TGTGCCAGCAGCTTAGCCGCGGGGACGTACGGTGAGCAGTTCTTC. Translated: CASSLAAGTYGEQFF.